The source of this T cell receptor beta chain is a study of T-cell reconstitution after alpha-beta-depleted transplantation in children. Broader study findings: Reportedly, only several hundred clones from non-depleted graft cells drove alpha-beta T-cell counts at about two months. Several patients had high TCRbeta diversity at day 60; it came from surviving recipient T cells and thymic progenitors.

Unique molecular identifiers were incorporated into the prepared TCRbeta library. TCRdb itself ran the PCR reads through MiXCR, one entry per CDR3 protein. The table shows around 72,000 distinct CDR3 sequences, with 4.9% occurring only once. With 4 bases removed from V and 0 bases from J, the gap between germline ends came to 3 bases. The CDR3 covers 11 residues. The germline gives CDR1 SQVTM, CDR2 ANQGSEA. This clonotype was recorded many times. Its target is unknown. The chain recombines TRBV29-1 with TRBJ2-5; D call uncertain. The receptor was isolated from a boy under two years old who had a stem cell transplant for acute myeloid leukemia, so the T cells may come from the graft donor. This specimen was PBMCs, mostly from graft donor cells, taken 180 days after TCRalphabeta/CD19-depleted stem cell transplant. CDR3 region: CSVGDQETQYF. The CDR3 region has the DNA TGCAGCGTTGGGGACCAAGAGACCCAGTACTTC.